Each of the 12 T cell receptor beta chains below was sequenced from the same sample in a study of cytomegalovirus exposure and HLA in healthy donors. It was with 60 Vbeta and 13 Jbeta primers that the PCR ran. The data were produced by immunoSEQ multiplex PCR, yet TCRdb's version contains in-frame clones alone and is incomplete. In the table there are about 150,000 clones, approximately 84% of which are singletons. Sequencing was carried out using PBMCs. These receptor sequences come from a girl aged 5-17 years in good health and CMV-seropositive.

This rearrangement joins TRBV18 to TRBJ1-2, with 8 bases lining up with TRBD1. Germline V gene lookup returns CDR1 KGHSH and CDR2 LQKENI. The CDR3 contains 16 residues. Trimming at V came to 6 bases and at J to 3 bases, leaving 12 bases not matched to a gene. The CDR3 sequence is CASSPGQGSLHYGYTF. The CDR3 DNA reads TGTGCCAGCTCGCCCGGACAGGGAAGCCTGCACTATGGCTACACCTTC.

This clone has only a few counts. V is TRBV5-1 and J is TRBJ2-7; TRBD2 is a possible D gene (6 bases). The germline V gene encodes CDR1 SGHRS and CDR2 YFSETQ. Trimming removed 5 bases from V and 3 bases from J, with 15 bases in between. CDR3 length equals 14 residues. Here the CDR3 DNA reads TGCGCCAGCAGACTTAGGGACTTCTACTACGAGCAGTACTTC. Its protein product is CASRLRDFYYEQYF.

This clone was found once. The V and J genes are TRBV5-8 and TRBJ1-1; the D gene is possibly TRBD1 (6 bases). CDR1 is SGHTS, CDR2 YDEGEE, per germline. The CDR3 loop spans 15 amino acids. Trimming left V 6 bases short and J 1 base short, with 16 bases between. In DNA, the CDR3 is TGTGCCAGCATCTGGGGGGGGCTAAGGAACACTGAAGCTTTCTTT. Translation gives CASIWGGLRNTEAFF. The whole variable domain, filled in from reference TRBV5-8 and TRBJ1-1, reads EAGVTQSPTHLIKTRGQQATLRCSPISGHTSVYWYQQALGLGLQFLLWYDEGEERNRGNFPPRFSGRQFPNYSSELNVNALELEDSALYLCASIWGGLRNTEAFFGQGTRLTVV.

Regarding this clone: Other DNA sequences of this sample code for an identical CDR3. The gene calls are TRBV6-1 and TRBJ1-1; 9 nucleotides match TRBD1. The CDR3 has 14 residues. V was clipped by 3 bases and J by 5 bases; unmatched bases: 4. Germline values: CDR1 MNHNS, CDR2 SASEGT. The CDR3 loop is CASSEGQGRTEAFF. DNA of the CDR3: TGTGCCAGCAGTGAGGGACAGGGCAGGACTGAAGCTTTCTTT.

The chain carries TRBV12-5 and TRBJ2-1, with no clear D. Trimming cost V 6 bases and J 7 bases, with 13 bases left between them. Germline V lookup: CDR1 LGHNT, CDR2 FRNRAP. The CDR3 is 13 residues long. The DNA for the CDR3 is TGTGCTAGTGGCCTTGATCCCGGGAATGAGCAGTTCTTC. Its translation is CASGLDPGNEQFF. The variable domain in full, with the rest retrieved from reference TRBV12-5 and TRBJ2-1, is DARVTQTPRHKVTEMGQEVTMRCQPILGHNTVFWYRQTMMQGLELLAYFRNRAPLDDSGMPKDRFSAEMPDATLATLKIQPSEPRDSAVYFCASGLDPGNEQFFGPGTRLTVL.

V and J are TRBV5-1 and TRBJ2-1; 8 nucleotides agree with TRBD2. The germline gives CDR1 SGHRS, CDR2 YFSETQ. With V trimmed by 1 base and J by 2 bases, 8 bases remained unmatched. The CDR3 runs to 17 residues. Written as DNA, the CDR3 is TGCGCCAGCAGCTTGCATCTAGCCGGGGGGGCCTACAATGAGCAGTTCTTC. As protein: CASSLHLAGGAYNEQFF.

This rearrangement joins TRBV30 to TRBJ1-4; D not certain. CDR3 size: 12 residues. Germline values: CDR1 GTSNPN, CDR2 SVGIG (reference sequence). Trimming removed 5 bases at V and 8 bases at J, with 12 bases between. DNA for the CDR3: TGTGCCTGGGGTTCGACGGGGGAAAAACTGTTTTTT. Translation: CAWGSTGEKLFF. Complete variable domain (other parts from reference TRBV30 and TRBJ1-4): SQTIHQWPATLVQPVGSPLSLECTVEGTSNPNLYWYRQAAGRGLQLLFYSVGIGQISSEVPQNLSASRPQDRQFILSSKKLLLSDSGFYLCAWGSTGEKLFFGSGTQLSVL.

CDR3 residues: CASSPGTGNYGYTF. CDR3 bases: TGCGCCAGCAGCCCCGGGACAGGGAACTATGGCTACACCTTC. This chain uses TRBV5-1 with TRBJ1-2, with 9 bases that match TRBD1. J was trimmed by 2 bases and V by 4 bases; bases with no gene match: 3. The CDR3 consists of 14 residues. Germline CDR1 reads SGHRS; CDR2 reads YFSETQ.

This clone was detected only a few times. The chain links TRBV5-1 to TRBJ2-3, with a weak D call TRBD2 (6 bases). CDR1 is SGHRS and CDR2 is YFSETQ in the germline V gene. V lost 0 bases, J lost 2 bases, and 16 bases lay in between. The CDR3 consists of 17 residues. CDR3 nucleotides: TGCGCCAGCAGCTTGGGATTTTTAGCGGTCTCCACAGATACGCAGTATTTT. Protein: CASSLGFLAVSTDTQYF.

The V gene is TRBV5-5, the J gene TRBJ1-5; unclear D gene. Germline lookup yields CDR1 SGHKS and CDR2 YYEKEE (reference sequence). V gave up 1 base and J gave up 5 bases, with 10 bases separating them. The CDR3 is 14 amino acids. The CDR3 loop reads CASSLLQGDQPQHF. The DNA for the CDR3 is TGTGCCAGCAGCTTGCTGCAAGGAGATCAGCCCCAGCATTTT.

The rearrangement links TRBV19 to TRBJ2-7; D possibly corresponds to TRBD1 (5 bases). CDR1 and CDR2 (germline): LNHDA, SQIVND (reference sequence). The CDR3 contains 12 residues. V was trimmed by 5 bases and J by 5 bases, leaving 10 bases between them. This chain's CDR3 is CASSSRRDEQYF. The CDR3 DNA reads as TGTGCCAGTAGTTCCCGCAGGGACGAGCAGTACTTC.

DNA of the CDR3: TGCAGCGTTGGGAGAACTAGCTGGGGTGAGCAGTTCTTC. As protein: CSVGRTSWGEQFF. This chain connects TRBV29-1 to TRBJ2-1; a possible D gene is TRBD2 (6 bases). Trimming pared 4 bases from V and 9 bases from J, leaving 16 bases between. The CDR3 extends over 13 amino acids. Germline loops: CDR1 SQVTM, CDR2 ANQGSEA.